The rows below give T cell receptor beta chains drawn from one sample of a study of CD4 T cells in relation to SARS-CoV-2 and coronaviruses. Clones were read by immunoSEQ multiplex PCR, and TCRdb kept only the in-frame ones, dropping some. This table holds 30,000 to 45,000 clones, 88% found once. The sample consisted of memory CD4+ T cells from PBMCs. The receptors shown here come from an adult with COVID-19. Both conserved end residues are part of each CDR3. A D gene is named only where the DNA matches it firmly. The listing skips clone size in some rows; elsewhere it reads once, few, many or a size class.

D	size	J	V	DNA	CDR3
.	.	TRBJ1-2	TRBV2	TGTGCCAGCACTATGACAGTGGAAGGCTACACCTTC	CASTMTVEGYTF
.	.	TRBJ1-1	TRBV6-5	TGTGCCAGCAGTAATGAACAGAGGAGGATTTCTGAAGCTTTCTTT	CASSNEQRRISEAFF
.	.	TRBJ1-5	TRBV7-2	TGTGCCAGCAGCTCCAGGTTCGGATATAGCAATCAGCCCCAGCATTTT	CASSSRFGYSNQPQHF
TRBD2	.	TRBJ2-2	TRBV2	TGTGCCAGCACTATCCGTAGCGGGGGAACGAACACCGGGGAGCTGTTTTTT	CASTIRSGGTNTGELFF
.	.	TRBJ2-1	TRBV4-3	TGCGCCAGCAGCCAAGACGCTCTTACCTCCTACAATGAGCAGTTCTTC	CASSQDALTSYNEQFF
.	.	TRBJ1-2	TRBV12-3/TRBV12-4	TGTGCCAGCAGTCAGGGTCGCGGCTACACCTTC	CASSQGRGYTF
.	once	TRBJ1-2	TRBV5-4	TGTGCCAGCAGCCCTCAAGACGGCTATGGCTACACCTTC	CASSPQDGYGYTF
.	few	TRBJ2-1	TRBV7-2	TGTGCCAGCAGCTTAGGTAGCAGAGACAATGAGCAGTTCTTC	CASSLGSRDNEQFF
.	.	TRBJ1-1	TRBV19	TGTGCCAGTAGTATGTTGCAGGGAGGGAGGACTGAAGCTTTCTTT	CASSMLQGGRTEAFF
.	.	TRBJ2-1	TRBV7-2	TGTGCCAGCAGCCCCAACGAGGGGGGGCCTCAGAGGAATGAGCAGTTCTTC	CASSPNEGGPQRNEQFF
TRBD2	.	TRBJ2-1	TRBV5-1	TGCGCCAGCAGCTTGGGACTAGCGGGGGGATACAATGAGCAGTTCTTC	CASSLGLAGGYNEQFF
TRBD1	.	TRBJ2-1	TRBV24-1	TGTGCCACCAGTGATTCGACTACCGGGACAGGGGGCTACAATGAGCAGTTCTTC	CATSDSTTGTGGYNEQFF
TRBD1	.	TRBJ2-1	TRBV7-2	TGTGCCAGCAACCCCAGGGGGCTTAATTTGGGTGGGTCCAACAATGAGCAGTTCTTC	CASNPRGLNLGGSNNEQFF
.	.	TRBJ2-7	TRBV15	TGTGCCACCAGCAGAGAGTCAGGGTCCTCCTACGAGCAGTACTTC	CATSRESGSSYEQYF
.	once	TRBJ2-1	TRBV9	TGTGCCAGCAGCGTAGGAGGTCTTACCTACAATGAGCAGTTCTTC	CASSVGGLTYNEQFF
TRBD2	.	TRBJ2-3	TRBV18	TGTGCCAGCTCACCCTCGAGCGGGGGGGTGCAGGGTACGCAGTATTTT	CASSPSSGGVQGTQYF
TRBD1	.	TRBJ1-2	TRBV6-6	TGTGCCAGCAGTGTGTCGGGACAGGGGGCTCGAAACACCTTC	CASSVSGQGARNTF
.	.	TRBJ2-7	TRBV3-1/TRBV3-2	TGTGCCAGCAGCCAAGATAGGGTCCGGTACTTC	CASSQDRVRYF
.	.	TRBJ2-7	TRBV19	TGTGCCAGTAGTATGAAGGGTCTCGAGCAGTACTTC	CASSMKGLEQYF
TRBD2	.	TRBJ2-1	TRBV11-3	TGTGCCAGCAGCGACCAGCGGGGGGGCTCGTACAATGAGCAGTTCTTC	CASSDQRGGSYNEQFF
.	.	TRBJ2-5	TRBV3-1/TRBV3-2	TGTGCCAGCAGCCAAATACTCCAAGAGACCCAGTACTTC	CASSQILQETQYF
TRBD2	once	TRBJ2-5	TRBV30	TGTGCCTGGAGTGTGGGACTAGCTCAAGAGACCCAGTACTTC	CAWSVGLAQETQYF
TRBD1	.	TRBJ2-1	TRBV28	TGTGCCAGCAGTTTAGCAGGGGGCGGACTCAATGAGCAGTTCTTC	CASSLAGGGLNEQFF
TRBD1	once	TRBJ2-6	TRBV3-1/TRBV3-2	TGTGCCAGCACTCAAAGACAGGGTATAGGGACTGGGGCCAACGTCCTGACTTTC	CASTQRQGIGTGANVLTF
TRBD2	.	TRBJ2-1	TRBV7-2	TGTGCCAGCAGCTTAGAAGCGGGGGGCTACAATGAGCAGTTCTTC	CASSLEAGGYNEQFF
.	.	TRBJ1-1	TRBV5-4	TGTGCCAGCAGGGGTGAGGGACGGAAGAACACTGAAGCTTTCTTT	CASRGEGRKNTEAFF
.	.	TRBJ1-3	TRBV3-1/TRBV3-2	TGTGCCAGCAGCCCAGAGGGAAACACCATATATTTT	CASSPEGNTIYF
.	.	TRBJ1-6	TRBV19	TGTGCCAGCGAGGCAGGTCGTAATTCACCCCTCCACTTT	CASEAGRNSPLHF
TRBD1	.	TRBJ2-7	TRBV6-5	TGTGCCAGCAGTTACCTCGGACAGGCCAGCTCCTACGAGCAGTACTTC	CASSYLGQASSYEQYF
TRBD1	.	TRBJ2-1	TRBV19	TGTGCCAGTAGTATAGATCGAAGGGACAGGACATACAATGAGCAGTTCTTC	CASSIDRRDRTYNEQFF
.	.	TRBJ1-6	TRBV6-5	TGTGCCAGCACCGAACAGGGTAGACGTAATTCACCCCTCCACTTT	CASTEQGRRNSPLHF
TRBD1	.	TRBJ2-7	TRBV10-3	TGTGCCATCAGCGAAGACAGGGGGGGCGACGAGCAGTACTTC	CAISEDRGGDEQYF
.	.	TRBJ1-1	TRBV7-9	TGTGCCAGCAGCCCTAAACACAGGGTTGGGACTGAAGCTTTCTTT	CASSPKHRVGTEAFF
.	few	TRBJ2-7	TRBV7-9	TGTGCCAGCAGACAAGATGGCCGTCGGGAGCAGTACTTC	CASRQDGRREQYF
TRBD2	.	TRBJ2-5	TRBV7-2	TGTGCCAGCAGCAAAGTCGGGGGGGAGGCAGAGACCCAGTACTTC	CASSKVGGEAETQYF
.	.	TRBJ2-5	TRBV5-4	TGTGCCAGCAGCTTGGTTGAGCGGAGCTTTCAAGAGACCCAGTACTTC	CASSLVERSFQETQYF